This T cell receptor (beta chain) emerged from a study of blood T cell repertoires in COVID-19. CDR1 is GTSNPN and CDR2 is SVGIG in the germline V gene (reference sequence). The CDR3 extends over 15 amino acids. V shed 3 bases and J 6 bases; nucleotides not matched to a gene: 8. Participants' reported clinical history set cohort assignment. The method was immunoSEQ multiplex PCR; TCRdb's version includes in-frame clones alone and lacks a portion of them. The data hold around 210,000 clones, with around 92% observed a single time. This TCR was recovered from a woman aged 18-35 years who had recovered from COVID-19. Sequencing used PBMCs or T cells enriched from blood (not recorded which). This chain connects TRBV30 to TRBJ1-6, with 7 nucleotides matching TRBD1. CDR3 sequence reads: CAWSSQGGGNSPLHF. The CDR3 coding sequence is TGTGCCTGGAGCAGCCAGGGGGGTGGTAATTCACCCCTCCACTTT. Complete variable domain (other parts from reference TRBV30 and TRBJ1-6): SQTIHQWPATLVQPVGSPLSLECTVEGTSNPNLYWYRQAAGRGLQLLFYSVGIGQISSEVPQNLSASRPQDRQFILSSKKLLLSDSGFYLCAWSSQGGGNSPLHFGNGTRLTVT.